This T cell receptor beta chain was obtained from a study of blood T cell repertoires in COVID-19. About the study: Collection of acute and convalescent COVID-19 samples took place in the United States, Italy and Spain.

The CDR3 runs 16 residues. The V gene lost 5 bases and the J gene lost 0 bases, with 17 bases spanning the gap. In germline, CDR1 is SGHDT, CDR2 YYEEEE. How the authors handled the data: Researchers report that nucleated cell counts were estimated from reference gene primer amplification. Assay used: immunoSEQ multiplex PCR; TCRdb lists only in-frame clones, some missing. V and J calls and clone size follow that table, whereas D and trimming were derived from the DNA. The sample records 51,000 or so clones, about 80% being singletons. The TCR sequence derives from a man between 65 and 85 years old with active COVID-19. The chain couples TRBV5-6 to TRBJ1-1; TRBD1 is a possible D gene (6 bases). The source material was peripheral blood. CDR3: CASSTQGRRMNTEAFF. The CDR3 DNA reads as TGTGCCAGCAGTACCCAGGGGCGCCGAATGAACACTGAAGCTTTCTTT. The full variable domain, its missing parts supplied by reference TRBV5-6 and TRBJ1-1, is DAGVTQSPTHLIKTRGQQVTLRCSPKSGHDTVSWYQQALGQGPQFIFQYYEEEERQRGNFPDRFSGHQFPNYSSELNVNALLLGDSALYLCASSTQGRRMNTEAFFGQGTRLTVV.